The rows below give T cell receptor beta chains drawn from one sample of a study of CD8 T cells in Susac syndrome. TCRdb passed the immunoSEQ multiplex PCR reads through MiXCR, listing each CDR3 protein once. The sample includes 95,000 to 150,000 distinct CDR3 sequences, 85% to 95% of them seen just once. Material for sequencing was CD8+ T cells from PBMCs. These receptors were obtained from a human donor with Susac syndrome. Both conserved end residues are part of each CDR3. The D gene is left open where the match is weak. Only some rows state a clone size, as once, few, many or a class for expanded clones.

length: 11; size: .; J: TRBJ2-7; V: TRBV15; D: .; DNA: TGTGCCACCAGCAGAGGGGACGAGCAGTACTTC; CDR3: CATSRGDEQYF
length: 14; size: .; J: TRBJ1-2; V: TRBV25-1; D: .; DNA: TGTGCCAGCAGGGACAGCCATCGGGTTTATGGCTACACCTTC; CDR3: CASRDSHRVYGYTF
length: 15; size: .; J: TRBJ2-1; V: TRBV20-1; D: .; DNA: TGCAGTGCTAGAGAGTCGCGGCGTGAAGACAATGAGCAGTTCTTC; CDR3: CSARESRREDNEQFF
length: 14; size: .; J: TRBJ2-2; V: TRBV5-5; D: TRBD1; DNA: TGTGCCAGCAGCCCGGGACAGGGAACCGGGGAGCTGTTTTTT; CDR3: CASSPGQGTGELFF
length: 12; size: .; J: TRBJ2-7; V: TRBV4-1; D: .; DNA: TGCGCCAGCAGCCCGCCGTCCAGGGACGTCCACTTC; CDR3: CASSPPSRDVHF
length: 12; size: .; J: TRBJ1-6; V: TRBV9; D: TRBD1; DNA: TGTGCCAGCGGACAGGGAAGGGCACCCCTCCACTTT; CDR3: CASGQGRAPLHF
length: 12; size: .; J: TRBJ1-1; V: TRBV9; D: .; DNA: TGTGCCAGCAGCCCGTCTGGGGGGGGTGCTTTCTTT; CDR3: CASSPSGGGAFF
length: 16; size: once; J: TRBJ2-7; V: TRBV9; D: TRBD2; DNA: TGTGCCAGCAGCGTAGGCTCTAGCGGGGCAACCTACGAGCAGTACTTC; CDR3: CASSVGSSGATYEQYF
length: 16; size: .; J: TRBJ2-3; V: TRBV4-3; D: TRBD2; DNA: TGCGCCAGCAGCCCGTACGCTAGCGGGGGTAGAGATACGCAGTATTTT; CDR3: CASSPYASGGRDTQYF
length: 13; size: .; J: TRBJ1-6; V: TRBV10-3; D: .; DNA: TGTGCCATCAGTGAGGAGGGCGAATCACCCCTCCACTTT; CDR3: CAISEEGESPLHF
length: 14; size: .; J: TRBJ1-2; V: TRBV7-9; D: .; DNA: TGTGCCAGCAGCCCCGGACAGCCTAACTATGGCTACACCTTC; CDR3: CASSPGQPNYGYTF
length: 15; size: .; J: TRBJ2-1; V: TRBV3-1; D: .; DNA: TGTGCCAGCAGCCAAGGTTCAGGAACCTACAATGAGCAGTTCTTC; CDR3: CASSQGSGTYNEQFF
length: 12; size: .; J: TRBJ2-7; V: TRBV20-1; D: .; DNA: TGCAGTGCTAGAGAGGGGGGATACGAGCAGTACTTC; CDR3: CSAREGGYEQYF
length: 13; size: .; J: TRBJ2-5; V: TRBV5-1; D: .; DNA: TGCGCCAGCAGGACTGGGGCGGAAGAGACCCAGTACTTC; CDR3: CASRTGAEETQYF
length: 15; size: .; J: TRBJ2-1; V: TRBV9; D: TRBD2; DNA: TGTGCCAGCAGCGTAAGTTGGGACTACCCCCCTGGGCAGTTCTTC; CDR3: CASSVSWDYPPGQFF